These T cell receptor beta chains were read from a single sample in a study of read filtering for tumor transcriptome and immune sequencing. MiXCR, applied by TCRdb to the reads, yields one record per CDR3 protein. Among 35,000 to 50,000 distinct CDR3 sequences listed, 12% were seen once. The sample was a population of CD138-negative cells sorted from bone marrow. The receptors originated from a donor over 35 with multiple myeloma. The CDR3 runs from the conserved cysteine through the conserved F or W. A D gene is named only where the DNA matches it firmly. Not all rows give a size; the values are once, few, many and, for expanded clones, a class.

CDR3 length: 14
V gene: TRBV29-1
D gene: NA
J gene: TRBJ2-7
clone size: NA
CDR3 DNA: TGCAGCGTTGAAGATGTGGGCAGGGGCTACGAGCAGTACTTC
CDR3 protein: CSVEDVGRGYEQYF

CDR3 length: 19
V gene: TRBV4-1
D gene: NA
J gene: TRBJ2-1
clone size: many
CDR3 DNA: TGCGCCAGCAGCCAAGATAGGGGTGGGGCAACGTGGGCCTACAATGAGCAGTTCTTC
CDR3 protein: CASSQDRGGATWAYNEQFF

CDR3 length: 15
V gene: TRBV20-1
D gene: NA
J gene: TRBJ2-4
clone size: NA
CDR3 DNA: TGCGGTGCTCCAAGTAGGGGGGCCACCAAAAACATTCAGTACTTC
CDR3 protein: CGAPSRGATKNIQYF

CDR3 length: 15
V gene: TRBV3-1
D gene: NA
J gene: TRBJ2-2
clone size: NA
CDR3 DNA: TGTGCCAGCAGCCAAGGACAGGTGAACACCGGGGAGCTGTTTTTT
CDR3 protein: CASSQGQVNTGELFF

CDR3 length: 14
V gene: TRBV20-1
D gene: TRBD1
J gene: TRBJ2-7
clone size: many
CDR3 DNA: TGCAGTGCTTCCCGGACAGGGGGCTCCTACGAGCAGTACTTC
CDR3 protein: CSASRTGGSYEQYF

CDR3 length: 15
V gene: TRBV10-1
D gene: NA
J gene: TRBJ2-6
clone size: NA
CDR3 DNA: TGCGCCAGCACTCCTACAGGCTCTGGGGCCAACGTCCTGACTTTC
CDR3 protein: CASTPTGSGANVLTF

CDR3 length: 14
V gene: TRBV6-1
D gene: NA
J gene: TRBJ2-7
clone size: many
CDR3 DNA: TGTGCCAGCAGGAGGACGGGTCGAGGCTACGAGCAGTACTTC
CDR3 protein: CASRRTGRGYEQYF

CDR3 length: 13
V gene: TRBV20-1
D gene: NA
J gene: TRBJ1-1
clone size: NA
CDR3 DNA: TGCAGTGCTAGAGTGGGACAAACCGCTGAGGCTCTCTTT
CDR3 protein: CSARVGQTAEALF

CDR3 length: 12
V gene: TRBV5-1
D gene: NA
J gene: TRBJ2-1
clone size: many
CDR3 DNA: TGCGCCAGCAGCTTGGGTGCCGGTGAGCAGTTCTTC
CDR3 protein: CASSLGAGEQFF

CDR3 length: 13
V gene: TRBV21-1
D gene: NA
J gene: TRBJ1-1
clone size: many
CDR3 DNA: TGTGCCAGCAGCAACCACAGGTACACTGAAGCTTTCTTT
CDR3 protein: CASSNHRYTEAFF

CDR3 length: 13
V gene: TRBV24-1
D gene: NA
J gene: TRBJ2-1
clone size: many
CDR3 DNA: TGTGCCACCAGTGACCCGAGACTAAATGAGCAGTTCTTC
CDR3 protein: CATSDPRLNEQFF

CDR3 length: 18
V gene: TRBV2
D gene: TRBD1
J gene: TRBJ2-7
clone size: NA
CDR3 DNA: TGTGCCAGCACCGGGGAGTCCTGGACAGGGCAAAACCCCTACGAGCAGTACTTC
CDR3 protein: CASTGESWTGQNPYEQYF

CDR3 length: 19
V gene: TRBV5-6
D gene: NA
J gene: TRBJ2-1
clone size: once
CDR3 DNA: TGTGCCAGCAGCAGTCTTTCCTCGGGGTCCCCAAGCTCCTACAATGAGCAGTTCTTC
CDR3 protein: CASSSLSSGSPSSYNEQFF

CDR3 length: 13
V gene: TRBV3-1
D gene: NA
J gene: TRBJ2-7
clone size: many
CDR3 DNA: TGTGCCAGCAGCCAAGGAAGGGTATACGAGCAGTACTTC
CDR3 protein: CASSQGRVYEQYF

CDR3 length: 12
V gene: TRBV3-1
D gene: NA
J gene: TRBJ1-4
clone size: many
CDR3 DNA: TGTGCCAGCAGCCTCTGGGGGGAAAAACTGTTTTTT
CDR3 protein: CASSLWGEKLFF

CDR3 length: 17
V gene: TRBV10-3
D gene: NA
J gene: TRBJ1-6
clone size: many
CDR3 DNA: TGTGCCATCAGTGAGTCCGCTTACGACGGGAATAATTCACCCCTCCACTTT
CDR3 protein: CAISESAYDGNNSPLHF

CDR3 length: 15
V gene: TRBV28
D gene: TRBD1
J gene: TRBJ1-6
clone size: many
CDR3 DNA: TGTGCCAGCTTCACAGGGGCTACCTATAATTCACCCCTCCACTTT
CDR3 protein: CASFTGATYNSPLHF

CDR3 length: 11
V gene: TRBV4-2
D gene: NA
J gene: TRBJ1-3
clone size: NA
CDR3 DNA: TGTGCCAGCTGCCAAGAGTACACCATATATTTT
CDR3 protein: CASCQEYTIYF

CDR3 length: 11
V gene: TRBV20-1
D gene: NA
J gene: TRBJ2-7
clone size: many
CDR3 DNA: TGCAGTGCCGCCCCGGGGTTCGAGCAGTACTTC
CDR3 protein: CSAAPGFEQYF

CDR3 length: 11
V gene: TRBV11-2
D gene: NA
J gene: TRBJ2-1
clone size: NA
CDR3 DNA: TGTGCCAGCAGCTTTGACAATGAGCAGTCCTTC
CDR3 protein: CASSFDNEQSF

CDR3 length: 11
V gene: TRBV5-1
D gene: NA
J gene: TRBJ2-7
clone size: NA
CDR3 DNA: TGCGCCAGCGGCTTAGCCGGGGAGCAGTACTTC
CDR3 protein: CASGLAGEQYF

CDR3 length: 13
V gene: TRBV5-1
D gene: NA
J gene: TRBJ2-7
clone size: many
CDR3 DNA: TGCGCCAGCAGCTTGGCCGCGGGTTACGAGCAGTACTTC
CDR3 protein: CASSLAAGYEQYF

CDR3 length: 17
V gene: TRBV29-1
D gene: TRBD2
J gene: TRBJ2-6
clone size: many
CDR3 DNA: TGCAGCGCCTCCCTCGGCGCGGGGGGGCCTGGGGCCAACGTCCTGACTTTC
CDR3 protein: CSASLGAGGPGANVLTF

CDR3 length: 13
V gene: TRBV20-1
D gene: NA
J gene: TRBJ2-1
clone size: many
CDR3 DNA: TGCAGTGCTAGCGGGGGGCATATCAATGAGCAGTTCTTC
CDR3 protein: CSASGGHINEQFF

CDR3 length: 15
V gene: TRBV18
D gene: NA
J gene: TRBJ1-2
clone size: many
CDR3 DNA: TGTGCCAGCTCACCGGGGGGGTCCGACCCTGGAGGCTACACCTTC
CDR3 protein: CASSPGGSDPGGYTF

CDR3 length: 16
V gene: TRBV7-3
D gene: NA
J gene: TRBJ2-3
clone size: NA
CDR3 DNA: TGTGCCAGCAGCCCTAGGGGGGGCTCGGGCACAGATACGCAGTATTTT
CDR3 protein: CASSPRGGSGTDTQYF

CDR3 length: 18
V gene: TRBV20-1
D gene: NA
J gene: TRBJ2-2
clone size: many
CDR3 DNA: TGCAGTGCTAGAGATCGAGTTGGAAGGCTCACCCACACCGGGGAGCTGTTTTTT
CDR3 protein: CSARDRVGRLTHTGELFF

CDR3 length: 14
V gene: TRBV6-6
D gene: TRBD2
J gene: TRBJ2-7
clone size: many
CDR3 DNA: TGTGCCAGCAGTTACGCGGGGGGCGGGAGCGAGCAGTACTTC
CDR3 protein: CASSYAGGGSEQYF

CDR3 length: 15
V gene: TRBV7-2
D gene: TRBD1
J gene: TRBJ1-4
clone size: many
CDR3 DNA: TGTGCCAGCAGCTCTACGACAGGGACAAGTGAAAAACTGTTTTTT
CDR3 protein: CASSSTTGTSEKLFF

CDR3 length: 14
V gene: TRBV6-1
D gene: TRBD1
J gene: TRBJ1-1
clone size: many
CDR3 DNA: TGTGCCAGCTGCCGGGACAGGGGGCGTACTGAAGCTTTCTTT
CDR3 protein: CASCRDRGRTEAFF

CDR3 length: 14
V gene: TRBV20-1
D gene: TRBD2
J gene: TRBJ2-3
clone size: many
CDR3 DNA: TGCAGTGCATGCGGGGGGGCAACCGCAGATACGCAGTATTTT
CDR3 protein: CSACGGATADTQYF

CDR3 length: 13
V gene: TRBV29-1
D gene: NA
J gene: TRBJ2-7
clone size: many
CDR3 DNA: TGCAGCGTTGTTGGGCGTTGGTCCTACGAGCAGTACTTC
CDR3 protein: CSVVGRWSYEQYF

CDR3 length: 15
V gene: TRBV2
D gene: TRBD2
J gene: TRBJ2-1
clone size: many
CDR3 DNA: TGTGCCAGCAGTGACGAGCGGGGGGTCGCCAATGAGCAGTTCTTC
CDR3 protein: CASSDERGVANEQFF